Sequencing of this T cell receptor beta chain was carried out in a study of identical twins. There are a few counts of this clonotype. CDR3 length equals 17 residues. J lost 7 bases, V lost 1 base, and 14 bases had no gene match. The germline V gene has CDR1 SGHRS and CDR2 YFSETQ. MiXCR, applied by TCRdb to the 5' RACE reads, yields one record per CDR3 protein. The sample shows under 500,000 distinct CDR3 sequences, 13% to 15% of them seen only once. The same data also contributed to another study, on yellow fever vaccine responses in identical twins.

This chain uses TRBV5-1 with TRBJ2-1, with TRBD2 matching over 7 bases. This TCR derives from a woman under 30 in good health. What was sequenced was CD4+ T cells sorted from blood. The CDR3 spells CASSLYEGGPLGNEQFF. The CDR3, as DNA: TGCGCCAGCAGCTTGTACGAGGGAGGGCCATTGGGGAATGAGCAGTTCTTC.